These 15 T cell receptor beta chains originate from one sample sequenced in a study of blood T cell repertoires in COVID-19. The table came from immunoSEQ multiplex PCR; TCRdb's copy has only in-frame clones and leaves some out. The sample lists about 220,000 clones, 83% occurring once. Sequencing was carried out using PBMCs or T cells enriched from blood (not recorded which). These receptors originate from a woman in her thirties or forties who had been exposed to COVID-19.

The CDR3 sequence: CASSQEGGAGEVDTQYF. As DNA, the CDR3 is TGTGCCAGCAGCCAAGAGGGGGGAGCGGGGGAGGTAGATACGCAGTATTTT. The rearrangement uses TRBV4-2 and TRBJ2-3, with 8 nucleotides matching TRBD2. This CDR3 contains 17 residues. Per germline, CDR1 LGHNA and CDR2 YNFKEQ. Losses at the gene ends were 0 bases for V and 5 bases for J; bases not matched to a gene: 10.

The chain employs TRBV19 and TRBJ2-3, with D possibly matching TRBD1 (6 bases). Trimming removed 5 bases from V and 5 bases from J, with 11 bases in between. Germline lookup yields CDR1 LNHDA and CDR2 SQIVND (reference sequence). The CDR3 is made up of 13 amino acids. The CDR3 here is CASSSTGKDTQYF. CDR3 nucleotides: TGTGCCAGTAGTTCCACAGGGAAAGATACGCAGTATTTT.

CDR3 DNA: TGTGCCAGCACTTTTAGAGAGTGGTATCAGCCCCAGCATTTT. Translating it yields CASTFREWYQPQHF. V gene TRBV7-9 combines with J gene TRBJ1-5; D gene ambiguous. The V and J ends lost 7 bases and 5 bases respectively, with 15 bases between them. Per germline, CDR1 SEHNR and CDR2 FQNEAQ (reference sequence). The CDR3 runs to 14 residues.

This chain connects TRBV5-3 to TRBJ1-4; 7 bases are a match to TRBD1. TRBV5-3 is noted as an ORF with a role that remains uncertain. The CDR3 contains 15 residues. V shed 5 bases and J 5 bases; nucleotides not matched to a gene: 9. The CDR3 loop reads CARRGSGQLNEKLFF. The CDR3 region has the DNA TGTGCCAGAAGGGGGTCGGGACAGTTAAATGAAAAACTGTTTTTT.

The V and J genes are TRBV6-5 and TRBJ2-1, with 7 bases that match TRBD2. The V gene's germline CDR1 is MNHEY and CDR2 SVGAGI. The CDR3 runs to 14 residues. V lost 11 bases and J lost 1; bases outside the gene matches: 8. The chain's CDR3 is CAGRGDSSYNEQFF. CDR3 DNA: TGTGCCGGTCGGGGGGACTCTTCCTACAATGAGCAGTTCTTC.

On this clone itself: Other nucleotide sequences from this sample produce the same CDR3. V usage is TRBV11-2 and J usage is TRBJ1-1; TRBD1 matches at 7 bases. Per the germline V gene, CDR1 is SGHAT and CDR2 is FQNNGV. After removal of 5 bases from V and 7 bases from J, the junction contained 7 bases not matched to a gene. This CDR3 spans 13 amino acids. CDR3 DNA: TGTGCCAGCAGCCCAGGACAGGCACTTGAAGCTTTCTTT. Residues: CASSPGQALEAFF.

V is TRBV28 and J is TRBJ2-2; no clear D gene. V lost 5 bases, J lost 4 bases, and 14 bases lay in between. Germline assignment: CDR1 MDHEN and CDR2 SYDVKM. This CDR3 is 15 amino acids long. CDR3 sequence: CASSLGPDLTGELFF. In nucleotides, the CDR3 is TGTGCCAGCAGTCTAGGCCCAGACCTCACCGGGGAGCTGTTTTTT.

The J gene is TRBJ1-1, the V gene TRBV14, with TRBD1 matching 7 bases. V shed 4 bases and J 6 bases; nucleotides not matched to a gene: 11. The V gene's germline CDR1 is SGHDN and CDR2 FVKESK. The CDR3 runs 15 residues. The CDR3 DNA reads as TGTGCCAGCAGCCCGCGGGGACAGCCTTACCCTGAAGCTTTCTTT. The encoded protein is CASSPRGQPYPEAFF.

The rearrangement uses TRBV4-3 and TRBJ1-2, with TRBD1 matching over 7 bases. The trim removed 1 base at V and 5 bases at J, leaving 7 bases unmatched. The CDR3 totals 15 residues. Germline values: CDR1 LGHNA, CDR2 YSLEER. The CDR3 reads CASSQVTGWAYGYTF. The CDR3 DNA is TGCGCCAGCAGCCAAGTGACAGGGTGGGCGTATGGCTACACCTTC.

The CDR3 DNA reads as TGTGCCAGCAGTGACGCTCAGGGGATCAATCAGCCCCAGCATTTT. Amino acid sequence: CASSDAQGINQPQHF. This chain joins TRBV2 and TRBJ1-5; possibly TRBD1 for D (6 bases). CDR1 is SNHLY and CDR2 is FYNNEI in the germline V gene. Trimming took 3 bases from V and 3 from J, leaving 12 bases between them. This CDR3 has 15 amino acids.

The V gene is TRBV9, the J gene TRBJ2-7, with D perhaps TRBD1 (5 bases). Germline lookup yields CDR1 SGDLS and CDR2 YYNGEE. This CDR3 comprises 14 residues. V was clipped by 0 bases and J by 3 bases, with 10 bases between them. CDR3 sequence reads: CASSVDIGDYEQYF. DNA for the CDR3: TGTGCCAGCAGCGTAGATATAGGGGACTACGAGCAGTACTTC.

The CDR3 spells CASSTGQTGEKLFF. The CDR3 region has the DNA TGCGCCAGCAGCACGGGACAGACAGGGGAAAAACTGTTTTTT. This sequence joins TRBV5-1 and TRBJ1-4, with 7 bases matching TRBD1. V trimming: 4 bases; J trimming: 8 bases; junction bases outside the gene matches: 8. This CDR3 contains 14 residues. In germline, CDR1 is SGHRS, CDR2 YFSETQ.

This sequence joins TRBV7-2 and TRBJ1-5; tentative D call: TRBD1 (5 bases). Germline V gene lookup returns CDR1 SGHTA and CDR2 FQGNSA. V lost 5 bases and J lost 7, with 12 bases in between. The CDR3 spans 13 residues. The CDR3 coding sequence is TGTGCCAGCAGCCCTTGGGGGGACCAGCCCCAGCATTTT. Its protein product is CASSPWGDQPQHF.

In DNA, the CDR3 is TGTGCCAGCAGCTTAGCGATCGGGGGAGGGAATCAGCCCCAGCATTTT. Residues: CASSLAIGGGNQPQHF. This chain joins TRBV7-8 and TRBJ1-5, with a possible D match to TRBD1 (5 bases). Per germline, CDR1 SGHVS and CDR2 FQNEAQ. V shed 0 bases and J shed 4 bases, with 13 bases lying between them. The CDR3 consists of 16 residues.

The chain is built from TRBV19 and TRBJ2-7, with TRBD1 as a possible D gene (5 bases). Germline values: CDR1 LNHDA, CDR2 SQIVND (reference sequence). Trimming shortened V by 5 bases and J by 7 bases, and 21 bases separated the two germline ends. The CDR3 has 15 amino acids. CDR3 sequence: CASSPTANEGGEQYF. The CDR3 nucleotides are TGTGCCAGTAGTCCGACAGCGAATGAAGGTGGGGAGCAGTACTTC. Variable domain in full (rest from reference TRBV19 and TRBJ2-7): DGGITQSPKYLFRKEGQNVTLSCEQNLNHDAMYWYRQDPGQGLRLIYYSQIVNDFQKGDIAEGYSVSREKKESFPLTVTSAQKNPTAFYLCASSPTANEGGEQYFGPGTRLTVT.